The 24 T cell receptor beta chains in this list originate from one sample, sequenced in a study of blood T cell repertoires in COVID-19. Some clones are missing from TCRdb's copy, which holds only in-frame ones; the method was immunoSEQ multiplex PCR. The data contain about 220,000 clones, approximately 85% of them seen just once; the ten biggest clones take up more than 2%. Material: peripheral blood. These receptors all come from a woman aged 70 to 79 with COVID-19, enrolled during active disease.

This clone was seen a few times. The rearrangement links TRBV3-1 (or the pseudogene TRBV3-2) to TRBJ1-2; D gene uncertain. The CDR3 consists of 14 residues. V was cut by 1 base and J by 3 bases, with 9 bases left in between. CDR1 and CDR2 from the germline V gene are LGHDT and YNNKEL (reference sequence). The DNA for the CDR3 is TGTGCCAGCAGCCAAGCCGCGTCGGACTATGGCTACACCTTC. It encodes CASSQAASDYGYTF.

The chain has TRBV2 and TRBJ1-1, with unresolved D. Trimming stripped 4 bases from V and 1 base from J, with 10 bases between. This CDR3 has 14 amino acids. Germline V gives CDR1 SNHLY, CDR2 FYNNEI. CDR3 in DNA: TGTGCCAGCAGTGGAGCGGGCTCGAACACTGAAGCTTTCTTT. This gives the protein CASSGAGSNTEAFF. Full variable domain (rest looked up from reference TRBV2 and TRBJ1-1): EPEVTQTPSHQVTQMGQEVILRCVPISNHLYFYWYRQILGQKVEFLVSFYNNEISEKSEIFDDQFSVERPDGSNFTLKIRSTKLEDSAMYFCASSGAGSNTEAFFGQGTRLTVV.

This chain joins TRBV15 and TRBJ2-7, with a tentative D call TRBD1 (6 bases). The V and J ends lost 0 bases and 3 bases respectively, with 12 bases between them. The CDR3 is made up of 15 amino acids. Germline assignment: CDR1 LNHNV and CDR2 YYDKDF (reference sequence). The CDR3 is CATSREQGAGYEQYF. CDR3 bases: TGTGCCACCAGCAGAGAACAGGGTGCAGGCTACGAGCAGTACTTC.

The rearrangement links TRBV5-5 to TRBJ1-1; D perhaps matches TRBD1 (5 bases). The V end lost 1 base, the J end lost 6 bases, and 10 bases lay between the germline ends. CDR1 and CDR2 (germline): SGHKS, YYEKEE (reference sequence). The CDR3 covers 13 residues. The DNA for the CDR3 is TGTGCCAGCAGCTTGCAAGGGGTTTCTGAAGCTTTCTTT. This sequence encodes CASSLQGVSEAFF.

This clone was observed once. The CDR3 is CASSPTGINTIYF. CDR3 bases: TGTGCCAGCAGCCCAACAGGGATCAACACCATATATTTT. V usage is TRBV7-2 and J usage is TRBJ1-3; perhaps TRBD1 as D (6 bases). Germline V gene data show CDR1 as SGHTA and CDR2 as FQGNSA. There are 13 residues in the CDR3. Trimming took 5 bases from V and 7 from J, leaving 12 bases between them.

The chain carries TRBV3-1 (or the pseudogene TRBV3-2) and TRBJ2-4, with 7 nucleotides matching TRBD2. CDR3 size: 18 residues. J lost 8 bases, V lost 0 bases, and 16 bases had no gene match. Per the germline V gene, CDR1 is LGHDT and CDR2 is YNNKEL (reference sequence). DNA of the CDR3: TGTGCCAGCAGCCAAGAGGGCCCCTTCACAAGCGGGGAAGACATTCAGTACTTC. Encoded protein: CASSQEGPFTSGEDIQYF.

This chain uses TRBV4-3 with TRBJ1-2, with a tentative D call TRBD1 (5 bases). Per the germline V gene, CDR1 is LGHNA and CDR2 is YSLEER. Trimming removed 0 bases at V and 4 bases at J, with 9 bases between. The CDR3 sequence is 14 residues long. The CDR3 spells CASSQDQGIYGYTF. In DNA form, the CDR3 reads TGCGCCAGCAGCCAAGATCAGGGTATCTATGGCTACACCTTC.

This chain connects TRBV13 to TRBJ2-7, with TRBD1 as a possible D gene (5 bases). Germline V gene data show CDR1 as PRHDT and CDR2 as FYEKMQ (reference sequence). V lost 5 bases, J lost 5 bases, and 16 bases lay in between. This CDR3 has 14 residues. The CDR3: CASSRGVVGHEQYF. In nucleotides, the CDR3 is TGTGCCAGCAGCCGCGGAGTGGTGGGGCACGAGCAGTACTTC.

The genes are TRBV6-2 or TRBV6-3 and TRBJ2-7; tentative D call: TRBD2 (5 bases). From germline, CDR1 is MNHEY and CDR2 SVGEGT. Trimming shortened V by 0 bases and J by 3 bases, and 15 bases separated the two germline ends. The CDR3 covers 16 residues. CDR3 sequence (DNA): TGTGCCAGCAGTTACTCAGTCCTAGCTGCGATCTACGAGCAGTACTTC. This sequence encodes CASSYSVLAAIYEQYF.

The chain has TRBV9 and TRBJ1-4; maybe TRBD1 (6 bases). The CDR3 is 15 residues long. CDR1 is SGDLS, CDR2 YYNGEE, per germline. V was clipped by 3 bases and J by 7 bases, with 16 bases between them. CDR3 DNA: TGTGCCAGCAGCGCCACAGGGCTAGGAAGTGAAAAACTGTTTTTT. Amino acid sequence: CASSATGLGSEKLFF.

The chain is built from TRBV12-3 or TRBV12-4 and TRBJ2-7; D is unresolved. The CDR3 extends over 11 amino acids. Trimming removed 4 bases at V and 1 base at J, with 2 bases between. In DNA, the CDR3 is TGTGCCAGCAGTTCGTCCTACGAGCAGTACTTC. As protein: CASSSSYEQYF.

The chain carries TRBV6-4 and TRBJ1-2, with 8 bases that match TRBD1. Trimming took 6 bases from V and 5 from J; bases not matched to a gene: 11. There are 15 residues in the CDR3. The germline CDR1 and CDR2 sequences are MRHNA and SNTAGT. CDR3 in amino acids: CASSMTGASVYGYTF. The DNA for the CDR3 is TGTGCCAGCAGCATGACAGGGGCCTCCGTATATGGCTACACCTTC.

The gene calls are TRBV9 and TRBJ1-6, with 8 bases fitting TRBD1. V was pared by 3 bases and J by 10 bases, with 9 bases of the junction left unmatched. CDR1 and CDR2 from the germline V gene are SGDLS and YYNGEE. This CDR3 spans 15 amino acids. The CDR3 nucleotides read TGTGCCAGCAGCGCCCAGACAGGGGCTAACTCACCCCTCCACTTT. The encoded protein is CASSAQTGANSPLHF. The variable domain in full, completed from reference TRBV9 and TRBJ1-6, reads DSGVTQTPKHLITATGQRVTLRCSPRSGDLSVYWYQQSLDQGLQFLIQYYNGEERAKGNILERFSAQQFPDLHSELNLSSLELGDSALYFCASSAQTGANSPLHFGNGTRLTVT.

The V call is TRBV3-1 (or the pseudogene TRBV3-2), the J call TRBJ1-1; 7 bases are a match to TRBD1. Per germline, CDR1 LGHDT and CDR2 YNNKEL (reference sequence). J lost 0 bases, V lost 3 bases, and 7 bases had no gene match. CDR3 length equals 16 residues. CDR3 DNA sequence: TGTGCCAGCAGCCAGGACACCGGGACAGTGAACACTGAAGCTTTCTTT. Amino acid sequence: CASSQDTGTVNTEAFF.

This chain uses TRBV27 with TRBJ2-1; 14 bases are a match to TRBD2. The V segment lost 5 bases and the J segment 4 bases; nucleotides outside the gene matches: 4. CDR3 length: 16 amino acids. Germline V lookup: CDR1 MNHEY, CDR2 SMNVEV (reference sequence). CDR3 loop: CASSPWTSGGYNEQFF. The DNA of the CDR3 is TGTGCCAGCAGTCCATGGACTAGCGGGGGGTACAATGAGCAGTTCTTC.

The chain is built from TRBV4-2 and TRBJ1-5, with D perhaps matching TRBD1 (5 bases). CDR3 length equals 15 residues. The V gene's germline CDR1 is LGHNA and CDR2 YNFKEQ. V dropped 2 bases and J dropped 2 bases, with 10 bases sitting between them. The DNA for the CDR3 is TGTGCCAGCAGCCAACAGGGCGGCGGCAATCAGCCCCAGCATTTT. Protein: CASSQQGGGNQPQHF.

In nucleotides, the CDR3 is TGTGCCAGCAGCTCCGGACAGACAACTAATGAAAAACTGTTTTTT. This codes for CASSSGQTTNEKLFF. This chain connects TRBV11-3 to TRBJ1-4; D perhaps matches TRBD1 (6 bases). Between the trimmed V and J ends, which lost 4 bases and 0 bases, there was a span of 9 bases. The CDR3 spans 15 residues. Germline CDR1 SGHNT, CDR2 YENEEA.

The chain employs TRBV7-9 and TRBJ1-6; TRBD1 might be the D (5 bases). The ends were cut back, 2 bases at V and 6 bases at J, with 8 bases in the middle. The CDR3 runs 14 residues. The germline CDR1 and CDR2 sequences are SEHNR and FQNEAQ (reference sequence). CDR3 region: CASSLSGFNSPLHF. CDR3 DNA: TGTGCCAGCAGCTTATCAGGGTTTAATTCACCCCTCCACTTT.

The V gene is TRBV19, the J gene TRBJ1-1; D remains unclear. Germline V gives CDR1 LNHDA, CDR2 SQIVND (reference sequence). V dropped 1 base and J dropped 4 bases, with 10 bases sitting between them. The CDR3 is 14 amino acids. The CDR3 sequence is CASSIAVGVTEAFF. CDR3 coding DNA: TGTGCCAGTAGTATAGCCGTCGGGGTCACTGAAGCTTTCTTT.

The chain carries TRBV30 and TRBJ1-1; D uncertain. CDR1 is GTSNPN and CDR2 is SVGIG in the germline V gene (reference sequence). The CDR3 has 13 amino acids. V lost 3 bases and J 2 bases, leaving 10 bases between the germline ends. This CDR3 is CAWRVGSNTEAFF. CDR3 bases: TGTGCCTGGAGGGTCGGGAGCAACACTGAAGCTTTCTTT.

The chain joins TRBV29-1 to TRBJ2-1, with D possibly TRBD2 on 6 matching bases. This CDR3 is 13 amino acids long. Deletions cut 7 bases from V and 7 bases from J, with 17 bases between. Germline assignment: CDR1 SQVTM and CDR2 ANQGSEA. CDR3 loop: CSGYLWAGNEQFF. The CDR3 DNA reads TGCAGCGGATATCTTTGGGCGGGGAATGAGCAGTTCTTC.

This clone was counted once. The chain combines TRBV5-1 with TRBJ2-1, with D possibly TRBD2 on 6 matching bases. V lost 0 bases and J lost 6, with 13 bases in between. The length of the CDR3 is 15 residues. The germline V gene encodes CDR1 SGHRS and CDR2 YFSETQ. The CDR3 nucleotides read TGCGCCAGCAGCTTGGCCGGCGGGACGGGCAATGAGCAGTTCTTC. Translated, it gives CASSLAGGTGNEQFF.

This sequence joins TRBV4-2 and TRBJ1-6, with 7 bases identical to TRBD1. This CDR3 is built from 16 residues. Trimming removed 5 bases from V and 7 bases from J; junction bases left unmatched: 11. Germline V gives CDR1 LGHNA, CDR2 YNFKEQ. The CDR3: CASSTHTGTANSPLHF. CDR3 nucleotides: TGTGCCAGCAGCACCCACACCGGGACAGCCAATTCACCCCTCCACTTT.

CDR3 residues: CASSPRDRGYSYNEQFF. In DNA form, the CDR3 reads TGTGCCAGCAGCCCCAGGGACAGGGGTTACTCCTACAATGAGCAGTTCTTC. This chain connects TRBV7-2 to TRBJ2-1, with 10 nucleotides matching TRBD1. Germline CDR1 reads SGHTA; CDR2 reads FQGNSA. The V and J ends lost 5 bases and 0 bases, in that order; junction bases with no gene match: 7. This CDR3 comprises 17 residues.